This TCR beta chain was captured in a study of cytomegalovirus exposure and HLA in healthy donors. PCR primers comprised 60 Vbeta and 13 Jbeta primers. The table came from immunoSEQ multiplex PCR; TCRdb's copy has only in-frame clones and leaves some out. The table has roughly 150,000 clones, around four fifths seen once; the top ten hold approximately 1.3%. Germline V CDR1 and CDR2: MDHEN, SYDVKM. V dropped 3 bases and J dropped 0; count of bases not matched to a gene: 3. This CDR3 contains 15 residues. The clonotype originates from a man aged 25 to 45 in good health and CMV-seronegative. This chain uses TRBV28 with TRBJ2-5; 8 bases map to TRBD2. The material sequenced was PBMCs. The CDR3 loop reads CASSFGGGYQETQYF. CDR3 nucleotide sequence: TGTGCCAGCAGTTTTGGCGGGGGGTACCAAGAGACCCAGTACTTC.